In its sample, the clone carrying this T cell receptor beta chain was seen once. Authors' data handling: Reference gene primer amplification gave nucleated cell count estimates. TCRdb's table, derived via immunoSEQ multiplex PCR, lists solely in-frame clones and lacks some. V and J calls and clone size are copied from that table; D and trimming were computed from the DNA. The sample lists roughly 80,000 clones; about 85% were seen once. This specimen belongs to a study of blood T cell repertoires in COVID-19. Overall study context: Sites across the United States, Italy and Spain contributed samples from acute and convalescent COVID-19. T cells, B-cell-depleted T cells, or PBMCs supplied cDNA or gDNA.

Germline CDR1 SGHNT, CDR2 YYREEE (reference sequence). V shed 3 bases, J shed 2 bases, and the junction held 7 bases outside the gene matches. The CDR3 length is 18 residues. The chain is built from TRBV5-4 and TRBJ2-5; TRBD2 matches 16 bases. The receptor was derived from a man in his sixties with active or convalescent COVID-19. The sequenced sample was peripheral blood. CDR3 loop: CASSSPGLAGGFQETQYF. The CDR3 coding sequence is TGTGCCAGCAGCTCACCGGGACTAGCGGGGGGGTTTCAAGAGACCCAGTACTTC. Supplemented by reference TRBV5-4 and TRBJ2-5, the full variable domain reads ETGVTQSPTHLIKTRGQQVTLRCSSQSGHNTVSWYQQALGQGPQFIFQYYREEENGRGNFPPRFSGLQFPNYSSELNVNALELDDSALYLCASSSPGLAGGFQETQYFGPGTRLLVL.